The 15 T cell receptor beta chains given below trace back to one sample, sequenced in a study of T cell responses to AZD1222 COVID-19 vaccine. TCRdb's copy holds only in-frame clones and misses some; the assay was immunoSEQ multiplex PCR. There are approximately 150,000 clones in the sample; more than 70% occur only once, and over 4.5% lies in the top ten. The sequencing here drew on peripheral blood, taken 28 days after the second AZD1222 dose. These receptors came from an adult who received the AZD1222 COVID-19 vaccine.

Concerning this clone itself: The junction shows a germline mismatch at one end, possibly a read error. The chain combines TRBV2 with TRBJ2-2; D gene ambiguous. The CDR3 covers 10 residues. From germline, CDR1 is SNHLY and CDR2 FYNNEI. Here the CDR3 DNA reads TGTGCCAGCGGTGAGGGGGAGCTGTTTTTT. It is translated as CASGEGELFF.

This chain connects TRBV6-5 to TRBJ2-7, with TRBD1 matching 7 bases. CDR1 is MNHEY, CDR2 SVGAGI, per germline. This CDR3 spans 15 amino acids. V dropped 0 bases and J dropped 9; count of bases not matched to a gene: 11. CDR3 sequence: CASSYSETGPRGQYF. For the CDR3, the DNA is TGTGCCAGCAGTTACTCGGAGACAGGGCCAAGAGGGCAGTACTTC.

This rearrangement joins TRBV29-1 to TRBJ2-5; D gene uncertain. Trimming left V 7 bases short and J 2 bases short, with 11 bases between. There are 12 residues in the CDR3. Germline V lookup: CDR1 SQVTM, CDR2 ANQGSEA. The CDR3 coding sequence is TGCAGCGCCTTTGACTGGCAAGAGACCCAGTACTTC. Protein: CSAFDWQETQYF.

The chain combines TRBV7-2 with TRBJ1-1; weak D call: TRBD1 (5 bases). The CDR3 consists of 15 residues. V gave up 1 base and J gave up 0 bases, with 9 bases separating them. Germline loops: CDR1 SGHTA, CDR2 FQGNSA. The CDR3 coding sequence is TGTGCCAGCAGCTTAGGATGGGGGATGAACACTGAAGCTTTCTTT. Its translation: CASSLGWGMNTEAFF.

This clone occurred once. In nucleotides, the CDR3 is TGTGCCAGCAGTGAGTTAGGGGTGAACACTGAAGCTTTCTTT. Translating it yields CASSELGVNTEAFF. This rearrangement joins TRBV6-1 to TRBJ1-1, with D maybe TRBD1 (5 bases). CDR3 length: 14 amino acids. Germline V gene data show CDR1 as MNHNS and CDR2 as SASEGT. V shed 3 bases and J shed 0 bases, with 8 bases lying between them.

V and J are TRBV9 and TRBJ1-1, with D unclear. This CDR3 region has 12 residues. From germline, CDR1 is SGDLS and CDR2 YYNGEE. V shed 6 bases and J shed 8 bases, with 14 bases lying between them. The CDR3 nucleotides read TGTGCCAGCACCCCCTGGGGAAGCGAAGCTTTCTTT. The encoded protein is CASTPWGSEAFF.

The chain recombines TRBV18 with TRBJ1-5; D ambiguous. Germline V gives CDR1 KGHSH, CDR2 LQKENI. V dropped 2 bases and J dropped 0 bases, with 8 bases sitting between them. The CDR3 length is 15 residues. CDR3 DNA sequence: TGTGCCAGCTCACCAGTAGCCTTTAGCAATCAGCCCCAGCATTTT. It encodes CASSPVAFSNQPQHF.

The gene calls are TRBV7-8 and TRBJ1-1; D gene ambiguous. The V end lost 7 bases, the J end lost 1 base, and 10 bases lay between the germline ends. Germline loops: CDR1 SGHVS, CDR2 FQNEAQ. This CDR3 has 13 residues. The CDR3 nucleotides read TGTGCCAGCATGTTTGGGAGGAACACTGAAGCTTTCTTT. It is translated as CASMFGRNTEAFF.

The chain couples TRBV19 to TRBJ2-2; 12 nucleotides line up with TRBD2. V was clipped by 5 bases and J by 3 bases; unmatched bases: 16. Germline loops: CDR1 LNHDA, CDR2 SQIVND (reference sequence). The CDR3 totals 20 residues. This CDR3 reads CASSPDGLAGKTWDTGELFF. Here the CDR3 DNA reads TGTGCCAGTAGTCCGGACGGACTAGCGGGAAAGACGTGGGACACCGGGGAGCTGTTTTTT.

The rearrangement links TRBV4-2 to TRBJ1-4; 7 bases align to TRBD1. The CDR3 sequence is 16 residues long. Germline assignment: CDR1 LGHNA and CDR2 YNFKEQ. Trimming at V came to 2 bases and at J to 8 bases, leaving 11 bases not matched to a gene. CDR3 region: CASSQKGGQVDEKLFF. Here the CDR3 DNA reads TGTGCCAGCAGCCAAAAAGGAGGACAGGTTGACGAAAAACTGTTTTTT.

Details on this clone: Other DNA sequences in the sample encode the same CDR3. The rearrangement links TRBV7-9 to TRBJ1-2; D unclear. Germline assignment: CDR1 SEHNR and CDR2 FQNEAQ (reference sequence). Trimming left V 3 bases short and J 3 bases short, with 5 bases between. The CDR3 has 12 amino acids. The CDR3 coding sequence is TGTGCCAGCAGCTTGGAATACTATGGCTACACCTTC. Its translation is CASSLEYYGYTF.

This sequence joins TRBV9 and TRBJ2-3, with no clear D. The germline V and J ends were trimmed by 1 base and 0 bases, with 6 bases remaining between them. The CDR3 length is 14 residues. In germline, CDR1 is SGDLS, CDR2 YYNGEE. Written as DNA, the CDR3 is TGTGCCAGCAGCGTATCTTTGAGCACAGATACGCAGTATTTT. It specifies CASSVSLSTDTQYF.

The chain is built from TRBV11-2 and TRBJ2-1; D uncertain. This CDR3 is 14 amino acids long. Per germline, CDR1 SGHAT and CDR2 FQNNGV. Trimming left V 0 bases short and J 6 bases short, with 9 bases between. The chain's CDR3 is CASSLDWLLNEQFF. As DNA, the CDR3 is TGTGCCAGCAGCTTAGATTGGCTTCTCAATGAGCAGTTCTTC. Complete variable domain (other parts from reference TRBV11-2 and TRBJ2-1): EAGVAQSPRYKIIEKRQSVAFWCNPISGHATLYWYQQILGQGPKLLIQFQNNGVVDDSQLPKDRFSAERLKGVDSTLKIQPAKLEDSAVYLCASSLDWLLNEQFFGPGTRLTVL.

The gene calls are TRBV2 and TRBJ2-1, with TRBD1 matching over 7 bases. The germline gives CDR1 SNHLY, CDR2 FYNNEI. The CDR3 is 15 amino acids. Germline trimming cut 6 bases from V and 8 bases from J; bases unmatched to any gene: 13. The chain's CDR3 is CASRGGQAQGDEQFF. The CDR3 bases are TGTGCCAGCAGGGGCGGACAGGCCCAGGGGGATGAGCAGTTCTTC.

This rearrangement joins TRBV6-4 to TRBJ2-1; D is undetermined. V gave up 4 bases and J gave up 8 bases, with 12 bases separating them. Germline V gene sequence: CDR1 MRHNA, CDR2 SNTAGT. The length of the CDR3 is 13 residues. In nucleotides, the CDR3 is TGTGCCAGCAGTGCCTATGTGGATGATGAGCAGTTCTTC. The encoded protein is CASSAYVDDEQFF.